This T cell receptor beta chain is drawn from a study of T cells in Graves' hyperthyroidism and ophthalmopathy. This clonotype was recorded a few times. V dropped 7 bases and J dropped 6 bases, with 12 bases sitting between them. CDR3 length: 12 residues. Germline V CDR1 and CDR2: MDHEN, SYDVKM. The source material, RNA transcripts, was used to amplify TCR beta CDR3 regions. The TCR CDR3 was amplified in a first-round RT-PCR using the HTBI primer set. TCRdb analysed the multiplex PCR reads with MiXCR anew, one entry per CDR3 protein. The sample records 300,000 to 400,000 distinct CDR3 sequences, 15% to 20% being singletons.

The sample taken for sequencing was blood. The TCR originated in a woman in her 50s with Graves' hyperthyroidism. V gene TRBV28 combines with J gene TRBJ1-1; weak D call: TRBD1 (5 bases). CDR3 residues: CASILQGSEAFF. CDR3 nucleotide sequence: TGTGCCAGCATTCTCCAGGGATCTGAAGCTTTCTTT.